The 27 T cell receptor beta chains below come from one sample, sequenced in a study of graft-versus-host responses after intestinal transplantation (dated by TCRdb to about 2021). The time point label corresponds to: cells obtained before transplantation from donor or recipient. Their specific antigens are unknown. The protocol used for the library was the immunoSEQ multiplex PCR assay. Entries here come from immuneACCESS through TCRdb and include only in-frame sequences with V and J called. Some clones fail to appear in such tables; in the studies checked, an unresolved V gene covers under half of the shortfall, and the cause of the remainder is unknown. A total of approximately 90,000 clones appear in this sample, about nine tenths of them only once. The ten largest clones add up to around 5.8% of the sample. The input for sequencing was unstimulated CD8+ T cells sorted from spleen or lymph node cells, taken before intestinal transplant. These receptors came from a human donor who received an intestinal transplant.

This chain joins TRBV5-6 and TRBJ2-3, with TRBD1 identical over 7 bases. V lost 3 bases to trimming and J lost 3 bases; unmatched junction nucleotides: 7. The CDR3 length is 15 residues. CDR1 is SGHDT and CDR2 is YYEEEE in the germline V gene. The CDR3 DNA is TGTGCCAGCAGCTCACAGGGGTTTTGGACAGATACGCAGTATTTT. Its translation is CASSSQGFWTDTQYF.

V is TRBV28 and J is TRBJ2-7; 11 bases match TRBD1. With 3 bases clipped from V and 4 bases from J, the junction kept 8 bases outside the gene matches. CDR3 length equals 16 residues. CDR1 and CDR2 (germline): MDHEN, SYDVKM. CDR3 region: CASSLGGGQGVYEQYF. Here the CDR3 DNA reads TGTGCCAGCAGTTTGGGCGGGGGACAGGGGGTATACGAGCAGTACTTC. Using reference TRBV28 and TRBJ2-7 for the parts outside the CDR3, the full variable domain is DVKVTQSSRYLVKRTGEKVFLECVQDMDHENMFWYRQDPGLGLRLIYFSYDVKMKEKGDIPEGYSVSREKKERFSLILESASTNQTSMYLCASSLGGGQGVYEQYFGPGTRLTVT.

The rearrangement joins TRBV6-5 to TRBJ1-1; a possible D gene is TRBD1 (6 bases). V lost 7 bases, J lost 3 bases, and 15 bases lay in between. The CDR3 runs to 14 residues. CDR1 MNHEY and CDR2 SVGAGI come from the germline V gene. The CDR3 DNA reads as TGTGCCAGCAAGCCGGACAGATACGACACTGAAGCTTTCTTT. Encoded protein: CASKPDRYDTEAFF.

This chain connects TRBV4-1 to TRBJ2-5; tentatively, D is TRBD2 (6 bases). The end of the DNA fits TRBJ2-7 better, so the J call may be wrong. The CDR3 is made up of 14 amino acids. Looked up from germline, CDR1 is MGHRA and CDR2 is YSYEKL. CDR3 region: CASSQGGETYEQYF. CDR3 in DNA: TGCGCCAGCAGCCAAGGGGGGGAAACCTACGAGCAGTACTTC.

The CDR3 nucleotides are TGTGCCAGCAGTACGCGTGGGGACTCTGGAAACACCATATATTTT. Its translation: CASSTRGDSGNTIYF. This chain joins TRBV6-5 and TRBJ1-3; D is ambiguous. The V gene lost 5 bases and the J gene lost 0 bases, with 11 bases spanning the gap. The CDR3 is 15 amino acids. Germline values: CDR1 MNHEY, CDR2 SVGAGI.

The rearrangement joins TRBV11-2 to TRBJ2-7, with D maybe TRBD1 (6 bases). Germline CDR1 SGHAT, CDR2 FQNNGV. The CDR3 runs to 13 residues. The V end lost 5 bases, the J end lost 7 bases, and 15 bases lay between the germline ends. The CDR3 reads CASSHREVGEQYF. CDR3 coding DNA: TGTGCCAGCAGCCACAGGGAAGTGGGAGAGCAGTACTTC.

In nucleotides, the CDR3 is TGTGCCAGCAGTGACCCCTCAAGCGGGGGGACCCACACCGGGGAGCTGTTTTTT. Protein sequence: CASSDPSSGGTHTGELFF. The V call is TRBV2, the J call TRBJ2-2; 9 nucleotides match TRBD2. V dropped 3 bases and J dropped 3; count of bases not matched to a gene: 11. This CDR3 spans 18 amino acids. Germline V gene data show CDR1 as SNHLY and CDR2 as FYNNEI.

This clone was found a few times. V usage is TRBV6-1 and J usage is TRBJ1-6; no clear D gene. This CDR3 spans 15 amino acids. V was clipped by 4 bases and J by 3 bases, with 10 bases between them. CDR1 and CDR2 from the germline V gene are MNHNS and SASEGT. The CDR3 coding sequence is TGTGCCAGCAGTGGCAAGGATCGCTATAATTCACCCCTCCACTTT. It encodes CASSGKDRYNSPLHF.

The J gene is TRBJ2-5, the V gene TRBV9; 7 nucleotides align to TRBD2. This CDR3 is 16 amino acids long. J lost 3 bases, V lost 3 bases, and 11 bases had no gene match. Germline CDR1 reads SGDLS; CDR2 reads YYNGEE. CDR3 nucleotides: TGTGCCAGCAGCGAGGGGAGGGTGTTAAGGAAAGAGACCCAGTACTTC. As protein: CASSEGRVLRKETQYF.

The chain recombines TRBV9 with TRBJ2-2, with D possibly TRBD2 on 6 matching bases. In germline, CDR1 is SGDLS, CDR2 YYNGEE. V gave up 0 bases and J gave up 4 bases, with 25 bases separating them. This CDR3 has 20 residues. The CDR3 here is CASSVDYFILAELGTGELFF. The CDR3, as DNA: TGTGCCAGCAGCGTAGACTATTTTATACTAGCCGAGTTGGGCACCGGGGAGCTGTTTTTT.

The chain joins TRBV7-2 to TRBJ2-1, with 8 bases matching TRBD2. The junction had 10 bases not matched to a gene; V was cut back by 3 bases and J by 0 bases. CDR1 is SGHTA and CDR2 is FQGNSA in the germline V gene. CDR3 length: 18 amino acids. The CDR3 nucleotides read TGTGCCAGCAGCTTCTGGGCGGGGGGCCCCAGCTCCTACAATGAGCAGTTCTTC. Its protein is CASSFWAGGPSSYNEQFF. The full variable domain, completed using reference TRBV7-2 and TRBJ2-1, is GAGVSQSPSNKVTEKGKDVELRCDPISGHTALYWYRQSLGQGLEFLIYFQGNSAPDKSGLPSDRFSAERTGGSVSTLTIQRTQQEDSAVYLCASSFWAGGPSSYNEQFFGPGTRLTVL.

This chain uses TRBV25-1 with TRBJ2-5, with 10 positions matching TRBD1. The CDR3 length is 16 residues. Trimming at V came to 4 bases and at J to 5 bases, leaving 10 bases not matched to a gene. CDR1 and CDR2 from the germline V gene are MGHDK and SYGVNS. The CDR3 loop is CASSVLQDRGMETQYF. As DNA, the CDR3 is TGTGCCAGCAGTGTCCTCCAGGACAGGGGGATGGAGACCCAGTACTTC.

The genes are TRBV10-1 and TRBJ2-1; 9 bases agree with TRBD2. The CDR3 consists of 15 residues. V trimming: 3 bases; J trimming: 3 bases; junction bases outside the gene matches: 3. CDR1 and CDR2 (germline): WNHNN, SYGVQD (reference sequence). CDR3 sequence reads: CASSDIAGVYNEQFF. As DNA, the CDR3 is TGCGCCAGCAGTGATATAGCGGGAGTCTACAATGAGCAGTTCTTC.

The V gene is TRBV28, the J gene TRBJ2-7; D assignment may be TRBD1 or TRBD2 (7 bases each). Germline lookup yields CDR1 MDHEN and CDR2 SYDVKM. The V end lost 8 bases, the J end lost 4 bases, and 12 bases lay between the germline ends. This CDR3 has 12 amino acids. CDR3 loop: CASSGGGYEQYF. The CDR3 DNA sequence: TGTGCCAGCTCAGGGGGAGGGTACGAGCAGTACTTC.

The chain recombines TRBV6-4 with TRBJ2-3, with TRBD2 as a possible D gene (6 bases). Germline assignment: CDR1 MRHNA and CDR2 SNTAGT. The CDR3 covers 16 residues. The ends were cut back, 5 bases at V and 0 bases at J, with 15 bases in the middle. The CDR3 coding sequence is TGTGCCAGCAGTTTTTGGGCGGGATCGAGCACAGATACGCAGTATTTT. Protein product: CASSFWAGSSTDTQYF.

The chain links TRBV18 to TRBJ2-1; TRBD2 aligns across 7 bases. The CDR3 sequence is 15 residues long. Germline trimming cut 4 bases from V and 0 bases from J; bases unmatched to any gene: 3. Looked up from germline, CDR1 is KGHSH and CDR2 is LQKENI. CDR3 residues: CASSRDYSSYNEQFF. As DNA, the CDR3 is TGTGCCAGCTCACGGGACTACAGCTCCTACAATGAGCAGTTCTTC. The full variable domain, in which reference TRBV18 and TRBJ2-1 provide the parts outside the CDR3, is NAGVMQNPRHLVRRRGQEARLRCSPMKGHSHVYWYRQLPEEGLKFMVYLQKENIIDESGMPKERFSAEFPKEGPSILRIQQVVRGDSAAYFCASSRDYSSYNEQFFGPGTRLTVL.

This chain joins TRBV10-1 and TRBJ2-2; D may be TRBD1 (6 bases). Germline loops: CDR1 WNHNN, CDR2 SYGVQD (reference sequence). The CDR3 consists of 15 residues. Trimming removed 5 bases at V and 3 bases at J, with 13 bases between. Here the CDR3 reads CASSSDRSYTGELFF. The CDR3, as DNA: TGCGCCAGCAGTTCTGACAGGTCCTACACCGGGGAGCTGTTTTTT.

V gene TRBV9 combines with J gene TRBJ1-5; perhaps TRBD1 as D (5 bases). Germline CDR1 reads SGDLS; CDR2 reads YYNGEE. V gave up 3 bases and J gave up 4 bases, with 11 bases separating them. The CDR3 loop spans 14 amino acids. The CDR3 here is CASSGGDPNQPQHF. The CDR3 bases are TGTGCCAGCAGCGGGGGGGACCCAAATCAGCCCCAGCATTTT.

A few counts support this clone. The chain employs TRBV7-2 and TRBJ2-3; 9 bases fit TRBD2. Germline CDR1 is SGHTA and CDR2 is FQGNSA. V lost 4 bases and J lost 0; bases outside the gene matches: 8. The CDR3 length is 17 residues. CDR3 in amino acids: CASSSTSGRTSTDTQYF. The CDR3 coding sequence is TGTGCCAGCAGCTCGACTAGCGGACGGACTAGCACAGATACGCAGTATTTT.

The chain is built from TRBV7-6 and TRBJ1-1, with D tentatively TRBD1 (6 bases). Germline V gene sequence: CDR1 SGHVS, CDR2 FNYEAQ. The V and J ends lost 5 bases and 0 bases respectively, with 16 bases between them. The CDR3 is 16 amino acids. This CDR3 reads CASSPWTEAMNTEAFF. DNA for the CDR3: TGTGCCAGCAGCCCCTGGACAGAAGCCATGAACACTGAAGCTTTCTTT.

The sample holds one count of this clone. The gene calls are TRBV27 and TRBJ2-5, with 8 bases lining up with TRBD2. V lost 1 base and J lost 1; bases outside the gene matches: 2. The germline gives CDR1 MNHEY, CDR2 SMNVEV (reference sequence). There are 15 residues in the CDR3. The CDR3 reads CASSLLAGGQETQYF. The CDR3 coding sequence is TGTGCCAGCAGTTTATTGGCGGGGGGCCAAGAGACCCAGTACTTC.

This rearrangement joins TRBV11-2 to TRBJ2-7; D is undetermined. Deletions cut 3 bases from V and 1 base from J, with 7 bases between. Germline CDR1 is SGHAT and CDR2 is FQNNGV. The CDR3 has 13 amino acids. The CDR3 sequence is CASSFGVSYEQYF. The CDR3 DNA reads as TGTGCCAGCAGCTTCGGAGTTTCCTACGAGCAGTACTTC.

V gene TRBV4-1 combines with J gene TRBJ2-3; 11 bases are shared with TRBD2. V lost 1 base to trimming and J lost 0 bases; unmatched junction nucleotides: 12. The CDR3 runs 20 residues. Germline CDR1 and CDR2: MGHRA and YSYEKL. CDR3 nucleotide sequence: TGCGCCAGCAGCCAAGTGTTCCCTAGCGGGGGGCCTCCTAGCACAGATACGCAGTATTTT. Amino acid sequence: CASSQVFPSGGPPSTDTQYF.

The chain joins TRBV4-1 to TRBJ1-2; no definite D call. Trimming took 3 bases from V and 1 from J, leaving 9 bases between them. The CDR3 is 14 amino acids. Germline loops: CDR1 MGHRA, CDR2 YSYEKL. The CDR3 DNA reads as TGCGCCAGCAGCCACCTCGGGGATAACTATGGCTACACCTTC. It encodes CASSHLGDNYGYTF.

The gene calls are TRBV10-2 and TRBJ1-2, with 7 bases fitting TRBD1. This CDR3 comprises 14 residues. The ends lost 0 bases at V and 4 bases at J; junction bases unmatched: 2. Germline CDR1 and CDR2: WSHSY and SAAADI. CDR3 sequence (DNA): TGCGCCAGCAGTGAGTCGAGGGACAGCTATGGCTACACCTTC. Protein product: CASSESRDSYGYTF.

The chain combines TRBV6-5 with TRBJ1-6; D call uncertain. The germline CDR1 and CDR2 sequences are MNHEY and SVGAGI. The CDR3 runs 12 residues. V was trimmed by 5 bases and J by 8 bases, leaving 7 bases between them. The CDR3 is CASSPGDSPLHF. The CDR3 DNA is TGTGCCAGCAGTCCCGGCGATTCACCCCTCCACTTT.

This chain joins TRBV4-1 and TRBJ2-7; either TRBD1 or TRBD2 may supply D (5 bases each). The germline gives CDR1 MGHRA, CDR2 YSYEKL. Trimming took off 5 bases at V and 2 bases at J, with 19 bases between the two ends. The CDR3 has 16 amino acids. As DNA, the CDR3 is TGCGCCAGCAGCGACCCCCTATCGGGGCCCCCCTACGAGCAGTACTTC. Amino acid sequence: CASSDPLSGPPYEQYF.